These T cell receptor beta chains were read from a single sample in a study of cytomegalovirus exposure and HLA in healthy donors. Libraries were prepared by immunoSEQ multiplex PCR; TCRdb keeps only in-frame clonotypes and omits some of them. Of about 150,000 clones listed, 75% are singletons. The source material was PBMCs. Receptors were obtained from a man younger than 30 in good health and CMV-seropositive. Each CDR3 is given with its conserved first and last residue.

>TRBV11-2|TRBJ2-3
CASSPAGTSGNTERDTQYF
>TRBV27|NA
CASSSGLAVYEQYF
>TRBV27|TRBJ2-3
CASSLLGTSSDTQYF
>TRBV19|TRBJ2-3
CASSIEGLAGFTRTDTQYF
>TRBV28|TRBJ1-1
CASSSQGSTEAFF
>TRBV4-2|TRBJ2-2
CASSQGLWGRVNTGELFF
>TRBV19|TRBJ1-1
CASRILGDTEAFF
>TRBV6-1|TRBJ2-5
CASSEWGQNQETQYF
>TRBV18|TRBJ1-1
CASSPPGTGANTEAFF
>TRBV11-2|TRBJ2-7
CASSSTYEQYF